One sample yielded the 11 T cell receptor beta chains listed below, sequenced in a study of cytomegalovirus exposure and HLA in healthy donors. The primer mix had 60 Vbeta and 13 Jbeta primers. Only in-frame clones appear in the TCRdb table, and some are missing; sequencing was by immunoSEQ multiplex PCR. The repertoire holds over 200,000 clones, with 70% to 90% as singletons. The sample taken for sequencing was PBMCs. The receptors originated from a human donor in good health.

The rearrangement uses TRBV20-1 and TRBJ2-3, with 7 bases aligning to TRBD1. Germline values: CDR1 DFQATT, CDR2 SNEGSKA (reference sequence). V lost 5 bases, J lost 6 bases, and 2 bases stayed unmatched. The length of the CDR3 is 11 residues. Written as DNA, the CDR3 is TGCAGTGCTGTACAGGGGGATACGCAGTATTTT. Its translation is CSAVQGDTQYF.

A single count supports this clone. The chain uses TRBV7-2 and TRBJ1-4, with D perhaps TRBD1 (6 bases). This CDR3 is built from 17 residues. In germline, CDR1 is SGHTA, CDR2 FQGNSA. Trimming took 5 bases from V and 8 from J, leaving 24 bases between them. This CDR3 reads CASSPGGQGRWREKLFF. The CDR3 DNA is TGTGCCAGCAGCCCGGGGGGGCAGGGGAGATGGAGGGAAAAACTGTTTTTT.

The chain couples TRBV27 to TRBJ1-3; maybe TRBD1 (6 bases). From germline, CDR1 is MNHEY and CDR2 SMNVEV (reference sequence). V lost 5 bases and J 8 bases, leaving 13 bases between the germline ends. The CDR3 extends over 13 amino acids. The CDR3 DNA reads TGTGCCAGCAGTCCTACAGGGAGCTACACCATATATTTT. It codes for CASSPTGSYTIYF.

The genes are TRBV6-6 and TRBJ2-3, with TRBD1 matching over 7 bases. The germline gives CDR1 MNHNY, CDR2 SVGAGI (reference sequence). With V trimmed by 2 bases and J by 3 bases, 8 bases remained unmatched. CDR3 length equals 16 residues. The CDR3 DNA is TGTGCCAGCAGTTACCTCGACAGGGTGGATACAGATACGCAGTATTTT. The encoded protein is CASSYLDRVDTDTQYF.

The V and J genes are TRBV27 and TRBJ1-2; TRBD1 aligns across 8 bases. CDR1 and CDR2 from the germline V gene are MNHEY and SMNVEV (reference sequence). This CDR3 spans 14 amino acids. V gave up 5 bases and J gave up 0 bases; unmatched junction bases: 2. CDR3 DNA sequence: TGTGCCAGCAGTGCGGACAGGGCTAACTATGGCTACACCTTC. Protein: CASSADRANYGYTF.

The V and J genes are TRBV12-5 and TRBJ2-7; D call uncertain. CDR3 length: 13 residues. The V gene's germline CDR1 is LGHNT and CDR2 FRNRAP. V lost 2 bases to trimming and J lost 4 bases, with 9 bases between them. The CDR3 spells CASGLPGFYEQYF. The CDR3 DNA follows: TGTGCTAGTGGTTTGCCAGGATTTTACGAGCAGTACTTC.

The rearrangement links TRBV30 to TRBJ1-1; tentative D call: TRBD1 (6 bases). CDR1 is GTSNPN, CDR2 SVGIG, per germline (reference sequence). This CDR3 spans 14 amino acids. Trimming left V 3 bases short and J 5 bases short, with 16 bases between. In DNA form, the CDR3 reads TGTGCCTGGAGCGGAGGCAGGGGTAGGACTGAAGCTTTCTTT. Translating gives CAWSGGRGRTEAFF.

This clone was found once. The CDR3 is CASSEDLGRTGNTIYF. As DNA, the CDR3 is TGTGCCAGCAGTGAAGATCTAGGGAGGACAGGAAACACCATATATTTT. V usage is TRBV6-1 and J usage is TRBJ1-3, with a weak D call TRBD1 (5 bases). Looked up from germline, CDR1 is MNHNS and CDR2 is SASEGT. Between the trimmed V and J ends, which lost 1 base and 4 bases, there was a span of 14 bases. CDR3 length: 16 amino acids.

Here the CDR3 reads CATSRDSQETQYF. The CDR3, as DNA: TGTGCCACCAGCAGAGATTCTCAAGAGACCCAGTACTTC. The chain is built from TRBV15 and TRBJ2-5, with no clear D. Trimming took off 0 bases at V and 2 bases at J, with 4 bases between the two ends. CDR1 is LNHNV and CDR2 is YYDKDF in the germline V gene (reference sequence). CDR3 size: 13 residues. The whole variable domain, filled in from reference TRBV15 and TRBJ2-5, reads DAMVIQNPRYQVTQFGKPVTLSCSQTLNHNVMYWYQQKSSQAPKLLFHYYDKDFNNEADTPDNFQSRRPNTSFCFLDIRSPGLGDTAMYLCATSRDSQETQYFGPGTRLLVL.

This chain joins TRBV14 and TRBJ2-1; 14 bases are shared with TRBD2. CDR3 length: 17 amino acids. Germline loops: CDR1 SGHDN, CDR2 FVKESK. V was pared by 5 bases and J by 8 bases, with 11 bases of the junction left unmatched. The DNA for the CDR3 is TGTGCCAGCAGCGTCCCCGGGACTAGCGGGAGTCAGGATGAGCAGTTCTTC. It encodes CASSVPGTSGSQDEQFF.

The DNA of the CDR3 is TGCAGCGTTGCTCCCTATGGGGGGGCGACTGAAGCTTTCTTT. It is translated as CSVAPYGGATEAFF. V gene TRBV29-1 combines with J gene TRBJ1-1; D might be TRBD1 (6 bases). This CDR3 comprises 14 residues. Germline V gene sequence: CDR1 SQVTM, CDR2 ANQGSEA. Trimming pared 4 bases from V and 5 bases from J, leaving 17 bases between. Drawing the rest from reference TRBV29-1 and TRBJ1-1, the complete variable domain is SAVISQKPSRDICQRGTSLTIQCQVDSQVTMMFWYRQQPGQSLTLIATANQGSEATYESGFVIDKFPISRPNLTFSTLTVSNMSPEDSSIYLCSVAPYGGATEAFFGQGTRLTVV.